The T cell receptor (beta chain) described here comes from a study of response to subunit inactivated influenza vaccine. TCRdb reprocessed the RT-PCR reads via MiXCR and lists one record per CDR3 protein. The repertoire has more than 600,000 distinct CDR3 sequences, less than 20% of them found once; the top ten carry under 13%. Study-wide findings and caveats: The authors proposed limited new T cell recruitment per seasonal influenza vaccination.

As for this clonotype: The antigen is unknown.

The sample in question was PBMCs from blood, obtained around 5 days after vaccination. This TCR derives from a man aged 50 to 60 who received an inactivated influenza vaccine.

CDR3 DNA sequence: TGCAGTGCCGAAGACAGGAGGGAGACCCAGTACTTC. Its translation: CSAEDRRETQYF. The chain combines TRBV20-1 with TRBJ2-5; tentative D call: TRBD1 (6 bases). The germline V gene has CDR1 DFQATT and CDR2 SNEGSKA (reference sequence). V lost 6 bases to trimming and J lost 5 bases, with 13 bases between them. The CDR3 extends over 12 amino acids.